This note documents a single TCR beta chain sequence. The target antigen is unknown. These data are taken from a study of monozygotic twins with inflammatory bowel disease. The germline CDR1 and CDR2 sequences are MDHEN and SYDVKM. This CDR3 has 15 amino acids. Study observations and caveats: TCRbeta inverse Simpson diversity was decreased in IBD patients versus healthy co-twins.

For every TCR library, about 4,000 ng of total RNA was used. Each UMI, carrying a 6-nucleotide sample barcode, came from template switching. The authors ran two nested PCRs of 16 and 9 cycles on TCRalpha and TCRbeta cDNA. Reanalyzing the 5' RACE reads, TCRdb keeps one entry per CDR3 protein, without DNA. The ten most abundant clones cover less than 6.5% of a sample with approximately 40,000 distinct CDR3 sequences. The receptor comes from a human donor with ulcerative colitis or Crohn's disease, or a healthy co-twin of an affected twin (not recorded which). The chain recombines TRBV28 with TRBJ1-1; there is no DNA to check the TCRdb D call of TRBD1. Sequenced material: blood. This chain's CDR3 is CASSLWRQGGTEAFF.